Listed here are 27 T cell receptor beta chains from one sample, sequenced in a study of Tregs in tolerant kidney transplant recipients. Clones were read by immunoSEQ multiplex PCR, and TCRdb kept only the in-frame ones, dropping some. Its clone listing holds about 15,000 clones. Recipients received nonmyeloablative bone marrow transplants from related graft donors, with transient mixed chimerism. The sample in question was CD4+ T cells from blood (PBMCs), obtained 12 months after the transplant. The receptors stem from a human patient who received a combined kidney and bone marrow transplant. Part of the T cell pool may stem from the graft donor.

In regard to this clone: The read comes to an end 3 residues before the CDR3 does, leaving the germline J gene to fill in the end. The chain employs TRBV10-3 and TRBJ1-4; D is unresolved. Deletions cut 7 bases from V and 5 bases from J, with 8 bases between. Germline CDR1 ENHRY, CDR2 SYGVKD. CDR3 length: 12 residues. The CDR3 protein is CAINTDNEKLFF. The CDR3 bases that were read are TGTGCCATCAACACAGACAATGAAAAA.

As to this clone: The read ends 3 residues before the CDR3 terminus; that terminus is restored from the germline J gene. V usage is TRBV5-1 and J usage is TRBJ1-3, with 7 bases identical to TRBD1. V lost 4 bases and J lost 4; bases outside the gene matches: 2. This CDR3 is 13 amino acids long. Germline CDR1 SGHRS, CDR2 YFSETQ. Here the CDR3 reads CASSQGQGNTIYF. The sequenced part of the CDR3 DNA is TGCGCCAGCAGCCAGGGACAGGGAAACACC.

With respect to this clone: The read gets to within 3 residues of the CDR3 end, and the germline J gene fills in the rest. This chain uses TRBV5-5 with TRBJ1-2, with TRBD1 matching over 7 bases. The trim removed 4 bases at V and 4 bases at J, leaving 4 bases unmatched. This CDR3 is built from 13 residues. CDR1 and CDR2 from the germline V gene are SGHKS and YYEKEE (reference sequence). Here the CDR3 reads CASSLTGVYGYTF. The sequenced CDR3 bases are TGTGCCAGCAGCCTCACAGGGGTCTATGGC.

Regarding this clone: The CDR3 is cut off 3 residues early in the read; its end comes from the germline J gene. The chain carries TRBV5-1 and TRBJ1-2; possible D gene TRBD1, 5 bases. There are 13 residues in the CDR3. Germline assignment: CDR1 SGHRS and CDR2 YFSETQ. V shed 4 bases and J shed 3 bases, with 10 bases lying between them. This CDR3 is CASSSRGDYGYTF. Partial CDR3 DNA: TGCGCCAGCAGCAGTCGGGGGGACTATGGC.

Details on this clone: The read ends 3 residues before the CDR3 terminus; that terminus is restored from the germline J gene. The V gene is TRBV10-3, the J gene TRBJ2-3, with 8 nucleotides matching TRBD2. The CDR3 is 14 residues long. CDR1 and CDR2 (germline): ENHRY, SYGVKD. Losses at the gene ends were 7 bases for V and 0 bases for J; bases not matched to a gene: 3. The CDR3 loop is CAITGGRSTDTQYF. CDR3 bases read: TGTGCCATCACAGGCGGGAGGAGCACAGATACG.

Comments on this clone: The read finishes 3 residues shy of the CDR3 end, and the germline J gene is used to complete it. V and J are TRBV5-1 and TRBJ2-5; 8 bases align to TRBD1. Germline V CDR1 and CDR2: SGHRS, YFSETQ. CDR3 length: 14 residues. V was clipped by 4 bases and J by 4 bases; unmatched bases: 6. The CDR3 reads CASSLRTGLETQYF. The DNA read from the CDR3 is TGCGCCAGCAGCCTTAGGACAGGGCTAGAGACC.

About this clone itself: Read sequence stops 3 residues before the CDR3 end, and the germline J gene provides the missing end. The chain recombines TRBV28 with TRBJ2-1; 9 bases are a match to TRBD2. Trimming took 7 bases from V and 0 from J; bases not matched to a gene: 10. The CDR3 is 17 amino acids. Germline loops: CDR1 MDHEN, CDR2 SYDVKM. Partial CDR3 DNA: TGTGCCAGCACCAGTAGCGGGAGCCATAGCTCCTACAATGAG. Residues: CASTSSGSHSSYNE. In full, the CDR3 is CASTSSGSHSSYNEQFF.

According to its frequency, this clone is medium-sized. The read terminates 3 residues before the CDR3 end, so the remaining end is supplied by the germline J gene. This rearrangement joins TRBV20-1 to TRBJ2-7; tentative D call: TRBD1 (5 bases). CDR3 length: 15 residues. The germline gives CDR1 DFQATT, CDR2 SNEGSKA (reference sequence). Trimming shortened V by 3 bases and J by 2 bases, and 17 bases separated the two germline ends. This CDR3 reads CSARPTDILTYEQYF. Partial CDR3 DNA: TGCAGTGCTAGGCCGACAGACATCCTAACCTACGAG.

Details on this clone: The read is 3 residues too short to cover the CDR3 end, so that end is filled in from the germline J gene. The chain combines TRBV30 with TRBJ2-3, with 8 bases lining up with TRBD2. The CDR3 contains 13 residues. In germline, CDR1 is GTSNPN, CDR2 SVGIG (reference sequence). CDR3 in amino acids: CAQSGRRTDTQYF. The CDR3 bases that were read are TGTGCTCAGAGCGGGAGAAGAACAGATACG. Supplemented by reference TRBV30 and TRBJ2-3, the full variable domain reads SQTIHQWPATLVQPVGSPLSLECTVEGTSNPNLYWYRQAAGRGLQLLFYSVGIGQISSEVPQNLSASRPQDRQFILSSKKLLLSDSGFYLCAQSGRRTDTQYFGPGTRLTVL.

For this clone: Coverage ceases 3 residues before the CDR3 finishes, and the germline J gene fills in the end. The chain has TRBV10-1 and TRBJ1-6, with 10 bases that match TRBD1. This CDR3 spans 15 amino acids. After removal of 6 bases from V and 8 bases from J, the junction contained 7 bases not matched to a gene. Germline lookup yields CDR1 WNHNN and CDR2 SYGVQD (reference sequence). CDR3 DNA, as far as it was read: TGCGCCAGCAGCGCTGGACAGGGGGTCGATTCACCC. It yields the protein CASSAGQGVDSP. In full, the CDR3 is CASSAGQGVDSPLHF.

For this clone: From the germline J gene comes the end of the CDR3, since the read stops 3 residues before it. This chain joins TRBV7-9 and TRBJ2-7, with 7 bases identical to TRBD1. Trimming at V came to 3 bases and at J to 6 bases, leaving 5 bases not matched to a gene. The CDR3 contains 13 residues. From germline, CDR1 is SEHNR and CDR2 FQNEAQ (reference sequence). CDR3: CASSFRQGFEQYF. The sequenced part of the CDR3 DNA is TGTGCCAGCAGCTTCCGACAGGGTTTCGAG.

Of note for this clone: The observed sequence ends 3 residues before the CDR3 terminus, with the missing tail filled in from the germline J gene. The rearrangement uses TRBV30 and TRBJ1-3; perhaps TRBD1 as D (6 bases). The CDR3 runs to 15 residues. Trimming took 0 bases from V and 0 from J, leaving 9 bases between them. Per germline, CDR1 GTSNPN and CDR2 SVGIG (reference sequence). CDR3 region: CAWSVDRYSGNTIYF. The part of the CDR3 DNA that was read is TGTGCCTGGAGTGTAGACAGGTACTCTGGAAACACC.

To note about this clone: The missing CDR3 end, 3 residues past where the read stops, is filled in from the germline J gene. The chain combines TRBV11-3 with TRBJ2-1; 10 nucleotides align to TRBD2. Germline CDR1 and CDR2: SGHNT and YENEEA. Trimming removed 6 bases from V and 7 bases from J; junction bases left unmatched: 9. The CDR3 runs 15 residues. The DNA read from the CDR3 is TGTGCCAGCAGTTCTAGCGGGAGTTGGGGGAATGAG. Translated, it gives CASSSSGSWGNE. The complete CDR3 reads CASSSSGSWGNEQFF.

On this clone: The read gets to within 3 residues of the CDR3 end, and the germline J gene fills in the rest. V gene TRBV5-4 combines with J gene TRBJ2-7; the match to TRBD1 covers 12 bases. Per the germline V gene, CDR1 is SGHNT and CDR2 is YYREEE (reference sequence). The V and J ends lost 10 bases and 5 bases, in that order; junction bases with no gene match: 13. The CDR3 length is 15 residues. Partial CDR3 DNA: TGTGCCGCGCGGGACAGGGGGCTATCTGGAGACGAG. It specifies CAARDRGLSGDE. From start to end, the CDR3 is CAARDRGLSGDEQYF.

About this clone itself: The read falls 3 residues short of the CDR3 end, and the missing part is taken from the germline J gene. This chain links TRBV7-8 with TRBJ1-1, with 8 nucleotides matching TRBD1. This CDR3 spans 18 amino acids. Per the germline V gene, CDR1 is SGHVS and CDR2 is FQNEAQ. V lost 4 bases, J lost 3 bases, and 16 bases stayed unmatched. The CDR3: CASSSLSNRDRRDTEAFF. The covered CDR3 bases are TGTGCCAGCAGCTCCCTCTCGAATCGGGACAGGCGGGACACTGAA.

On this clone itself: The sequenced fragment ends 3 residues before the CDR3 boundary, so the rest is inferred from the germline J gene. This sequence joins TRBV6-4 and TRBJ1-6, with 7 positions matching TRBD1. This CDR3 comprises 14 residues. The V gene end was trimmed by 4 bases and the J gene end by 10 bases; junction bases not matched to a gene: 7. Germline V gene sequence: CDR1 MRHNA, CDR2 SNTAGT. CDR3 residues: CASSGGQPGSPLHF. CDR3 bases read: TGTGCCAGCAGTGGGGGACAGCCTGGCTCACCC.

Regarding this clone: The read comes to an end 3 residues before the CDR3 does, leaving the germline J gene to fill in the end. This chain connects TRBV2 to TRBJ2-2, with D maybe TRBD1 (5 bases). Germline-derived CDR1 and CDR2 are SNHLY and FYNNEI. The CDR3 extends over 14 amino acids. Trimming removed 3 bases from V and 3 bases from J, with 8 bases in between. CDR3 protein: CASSETAYTGELFF. The CDR3 bases that were read are TGTGCCAGCAGTGAGACAGCGTACACCGGGGAG.

Of note for this clone: The read is 3 residues too short to cover the CDR3 end, so that end is filled in from the germline J gene. The chain recombines TRBV2 with TRBJ2-4; a weak D match, TRBD1 (5 bases). CDR1 SNHLY and CDR2 FYNNEI come from the germline V gene. CDR3 length: 13 amino acids. Trimming left V 6 bases short and J 6 bases short, with 12 bases between. The DNA read from the CDR3 is TGTGCCAGCAGCCAGGGAAGCAGAAACATT. Translation: CASSQGSRNI. The complete CDR3 reads CASSQGSRNIQYF.

Of note for this clone: From the germline J gene comes the end of the CDR3, since the read stops 3 residues before it. V gene TRBV24-1 combines with J gene TRBJ2-2, with D tentatively TRBD2 (6 bases). The germline CDR1 and CDR2 sequences are KGHDR and SFDVKD. Trimming stripped 5 bases from V and 6 bases from J, with 15 bases between. CDR3 length: 15 amino acids. The CDR3 loop reads CATSGGVGRPGELFF. The covered CDR3 bases are TGTGCCACCAGTGGGGGGGTAGGAAGGCCCGGGGAG.

Turning to this clone: The CDR3 goes on 3 residues after the read ends, and that part is filled in from the germline J gene. This chain uses TRBV29-1 with TRBJ2-7, with D possibly TRBD2 on 6 matching bases. The CDR3 consists of 13 residues. V dropped 4 bases and J dropped 3 bases, with 13 bases sitting between them. Looked up from germline, CDR1 is SQVTM and CDR2 is ANQGSEA. The chain's CDR3 is CSVGGLAIYEQYF. Partial CDR3 DNA: TGCAGCGTTGGCGGGCTAGCGATCTACGAG.

As to this clone: The sequence runs out 3 residues before the end of the CDR3; the remainder is reconstructed from the germline J gene. V is TRBV12-3 or TRBV12-4 and J is TRBJ2-7; 8 nucleotides align to TRBD1. V lost 5 bases to trimming and J lost 1 base; unmatched junction nucleotides: 7. The CDR3 loop spans 15 amino acids. Incomplete CDR3 DNA: TGTGCCAGCAGTCTGAAACAGGGGGGATCCTACGAG. This translates into CASSLKQGGSYE. The CDR3 in its entirety is CASSLKQGGSYEQYF.

About this clone itself: Read sequence stops 3 residues before the CDR3 end, and the germline J gene provides the missing end. The rearrangement uses TRBV30 and TRBJ1-4, with no clear D. The germline gives CDR1 GTSNPN, CDR2 SVGIG (reference sequence). The V gene lost 5 bases and the J gene lost 7 bases, with 14 bases spanning the gap. This CDR3 contains 13 residues. CDR3 bases read: TGTGCCTGGGGTGCCCCCCCCCGTGAAAAA. Translated, it gives CAWGAPPREK. The CDR3 reads in full as CAWGAPPREKLFF.

With regard to this clone: The read falls 3 residues short of the CDR3 end, and the missing part is taken from the germline J gene. V is TRBV20-1 and J is TRBJ2-7, with 7 bases matching TRBD2. Germline loops: CDR1 DFQATT, CDR2 SNEGSKA (reference sequence). The CDR3 has 13 amino acids. V gave up 8 bases and J gave up 0 bases; unmatched junction bases: 7. This chain's CDR3 is CSLLAASSYEQYF. CDR3 DNA, as far as it was read: TGCAGTCTCCTAGCGGCAAGCTCCTACGAG.

Details on this clone: The read is 3 residues too short to cover the CDR3 end, so that end is filled in from the germline J gene. The chain links TRBV6-2 or TRBV6-3 to TRBJ1-4; D perhaps matches TRBD1 (6 bases). The CDR3 is made up of 15 amino acids. The ends were cut back, 6 bases at V and 4 bases at J, with 15 bases in the middle. Germline V gene lookup returns CDR1 MNHEY and CDR2 SVGEGT. CDR3 bases read: TGTGCCAGCAGACCCAACGGACAGCATAATGAAAAA. Its protein product is CASRPNGQHNEK. The entire CDR3 is CASRPNGQHNEKLFF.

Details on this clone: The missing CDR3 end, 3 residues past where the read stops, is filled in from the germline J gene. The chain combines TRBV19 with TRBJ1-6; 7 positions match TRBD1. The CDR3 is 14 residues long. After removal of 4 bases from V and 6 bases from J, the junction contained 3 bases not matched to a gene. The germline V gene has CDR1 LNHDA and CDR2 SQIVND (reference sequence). CDR3 residues: CASSTRDSNSPLHF. The covered CDR3 bases are TGTGCCAGTAGTACACGGGACAGTAATTCACCC.

Worth noting for this clone: The read terminates 3 residues ahead of where the CDR3 ends, so the germline J gene completes it. The rearrangement joins TRBV20-1 to TRBJ1-1; TRBD1 agrees at 8 bases. The CDR3 is 14 residues long. The V and J ends lost 0 bases and 0 bases, in that order; junction bases with no gene match: 0. In germline, CDR1 is DFQATT, CDR2 SNEGSKA (reference sequence). Incomplete CDR3 DNA: TGCAGTGCTAGAGAGACAGGGGTGAACACTGAA. Residues: CSARETGVNTE. The complete CDR3 sequence is CSARETGVNTEAFF.

About this clone: The DNA ends 3 residues before the CDR3 does, and the rest of the CDR3 is filled in from the germline J gene. This chain uses TRBV4-2 with TRBJ2-3; perhaps TRBD1 as D (5 bases). V shed 4 bases and J shed 5 bases, with 16 bases lying between them. Germline assignment: CDR1 LGHNA and CDR2 YNFKEQ. There are 15 residues in the CDR3. The CDR3: CASSPKGTQGDTQYF. The part of the CDR3 DNA that was read is TGTGCCAGCAGCCCTAAAGGAACGCAGGGAGATACG.